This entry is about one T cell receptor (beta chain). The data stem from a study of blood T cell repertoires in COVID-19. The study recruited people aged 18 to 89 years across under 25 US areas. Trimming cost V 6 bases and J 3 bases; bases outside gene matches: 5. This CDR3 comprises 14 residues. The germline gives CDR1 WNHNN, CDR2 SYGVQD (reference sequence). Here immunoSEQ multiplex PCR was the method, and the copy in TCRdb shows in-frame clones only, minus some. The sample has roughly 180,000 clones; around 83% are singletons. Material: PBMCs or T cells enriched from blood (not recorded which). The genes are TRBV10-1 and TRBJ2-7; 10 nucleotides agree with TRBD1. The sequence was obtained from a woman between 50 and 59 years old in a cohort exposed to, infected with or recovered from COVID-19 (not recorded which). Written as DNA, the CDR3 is TGCGCCAGCAGCCGGGACAGGGGCGGCTACGAGCAGTACTTC. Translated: CASSRDRGGYEQYF.